A selection of T cell receptor beta chains follows, all from one sample in a study of lymphopenia after photon versus proton radiotherapy. The table came from immunoSEQ multiplex PCR; TCRdb's copy has only in-frame clones and leaves some out. The table lists some 170,000 clones, 75% to 90% of them singletons. Sample: peripheral blood, taken from a patient treated with photon-based radiotherapy. Every receptor here comes from a man aged 50 or older with gastric cancer. Both conserved end residues are part of each CDR3. D genes are given only for firm matches. Clone sizes are given selectively: once, few, many, or a class where the clone is expanded.

j_gene,abundance,v_gene,d_gene,CDR3nt,CDR3aa
TRBJ2-7,NA,TRBV28,TRBD2,TGTGCCAGCAGTCTCGGGACTAGCGGGAGCCCTGCCTACGAGCAGTACTTC,CASSLGTSGSPAYEQYF
TRBJ2-1,many,TRBV7-9,NA,TGTGCCAGCAGCCCACTAGGCAATGAGCAGTTCTTC,CASSPLGNEQFF
TRBJ2-1,NA,TRBV6-6,TRBD2,TGTGCCAGCAGCCCCGGGACTAGCGGGTACAATGAGCAGTTCTTC,CASSPGTSGYNEQFF
TRBJ1-3,NA,TRBV2,NA,TGTGCCAGCGCCGGGACGCTGAGCTCTGGAAACACCATATATTTT,CASAGTLSSGNTIYF
TRBJ1-1,NA,TRBV18,NA,TGTGCCAGCTCGGAGAAATTGAACACTGAAGCTTTCTTT,CASSEKLNTEAFF
TRBJ1-2,NA,TRBV19,NA,TGTGCCAGTACCCCCAGCTCGTACCATGGCTACACCTTC,CASTPSSYHGYTF
TRBJ1-2,NA,TRBV7-9,NA,TGTGCCAGCAGCCAAAATTACGAGGGAGGCTACACCTTC,CASSQNYEGGYTF
TRBJ1-1,NA,TRBV18,TRBD1,TGTGCCAGCTCACCGGCACAGGGGCTAGATGAAGCTTTCTTT,CASSPAQGLDEAFF
TRBJ2-7,NA,TRBV29-1,NA,TGCAGCGCCCGGGACCAACTATCCTACGAGCAGTACTTC,CSARDQLSYEQYF
TRBJ2-7,NA,TRBV9,NA,TGTGCCAGCAGCGCGACAGGAGGGTACGAGCAGTACTTC,CASSATGGYEQYF
TRBJ1-3,NA,TRBV4-1,TRBD1,TGCGCCAGCAGCCATCCCCGACAGGGGAGAGGGGCTGGAAACACCATATATTTT,CASSHPRQGRGAGNTIYF
TRBJ2-2,NA,TRBV7-9,NA,TGTGCCAGCAGCCGCACAGGGAACACCGGGGAGCTGTTTTTT,CASSRTGNTGELFF
TRBJ1-1,NA,TRBV5-1,NA,TGCGCCAGCAGCTTGGCCGGCACACGCACTGAAGCTTTCTTT,CASSLAGTRTEAFF
TRBJ2-2,few,TRBV4-1,NA,TGCGCCAGCAGCCAGCCTTGGGAAAATACCGGGGAGCTGTTTTTT,CASSQPWENTGELFF
TRBJ2-2,once,TRBV5-6,TRBD2,TGTGCCAGCAGCTCAATAGCGGGAGGGCTAATCGGGAACACCGGGGAGCTGTTTTTT,CASSSIAGGLIGNTGELFF
TRBJ2-2,NA,TRBV5-5,NA,TGTGCCAGCAGCTTGTACTGGGCTTCGAACACCGGGGAGCTGTTTTTT,CASSLYWASNTGELFF
TRBJ2-5,NA,TRBV5-1,TRBD1,TGCGCCAGCAGTTCGGGACAGGTTCGAGAGACCCAGTACTTC,CASSSGQVRETQYF
TRBJ2-1,NA,TRBV6-5,TRBD1,TGTGCCAGCAGTCCTGACAGGGCCTGGGGCAATGAGCAGTTCTTC,CASSPDRAWGNEQFF
TRBJ2-7,NA,TRBV7-8,NA,TGTGCCAGCAGCTTAGGTCAAGGAGCGTTCTCCTACGAGCAGTACTTC,CASSLGQGAFSYEQYF
TRBJ2-2,once,TRBV5-6,TRBD1,TGTGCCAGCAGCTTGGTAGATTGGCGGGACAGGCCCCCCGGGGAGCTGTTTTTT,CASSLVDWRDRPPGELFF
TRBJ1-1,NA,TRBV19,NA,TGTGCCAGTAGTATAGAGCGGTGGACTGAAGCTTTCTTT,CASSIERWTEAFF